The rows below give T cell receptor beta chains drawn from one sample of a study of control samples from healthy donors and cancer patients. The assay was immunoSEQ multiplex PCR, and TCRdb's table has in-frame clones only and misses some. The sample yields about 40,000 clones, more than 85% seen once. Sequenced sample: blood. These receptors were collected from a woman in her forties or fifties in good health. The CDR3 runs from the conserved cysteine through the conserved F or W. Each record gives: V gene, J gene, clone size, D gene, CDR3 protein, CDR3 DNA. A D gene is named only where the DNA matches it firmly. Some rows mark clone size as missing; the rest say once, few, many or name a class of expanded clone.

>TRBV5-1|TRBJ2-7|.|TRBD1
CASSSRQGVGYEQYF
TGCGCCAGCAGCTCCAGACAGGGTGTAGGCTACGAGCAGTACTTC
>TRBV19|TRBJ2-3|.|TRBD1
CASRSKPGQDSTDTQYF
TGTGCCAGTAGGAGCAAACCGGGACAGGATAGCACAGATACGCAGTATTTT
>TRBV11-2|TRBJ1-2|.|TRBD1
CASSDRGPGGYTF
TGTGCCAGCAGCGACAGGGGTCCCGGCGGCTACACCTTC
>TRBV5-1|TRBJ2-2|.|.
CASGDTGELFF
TGCGCCAGCGGGGACACCGGGGAGCTGTTTTTT
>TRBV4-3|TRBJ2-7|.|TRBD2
CASSQARPAGGPEQYF
TGCGCCAGCAGCCAAGCCCGGCCAGCGGGGGGCCCCGAGCAGTACTTC
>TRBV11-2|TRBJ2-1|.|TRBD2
CASSLDPIGTSGGIYNEQFF
TGTGCCAGCAGCTTAGACCCGATCGGGACTAGCGGGGGGATATACAATGAGCAGTTCTTC
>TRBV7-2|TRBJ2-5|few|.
CASSLVTETQYF
TGTGCCAGCAGCTTAGTAACGGAGACCCAGTACTTC
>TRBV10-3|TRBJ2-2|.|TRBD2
CAISESLAGNTGELFF
TGTGCCATCAGTGAGTCGTTAGCGGGAAACACCGGGGAGCTGTTTTTT
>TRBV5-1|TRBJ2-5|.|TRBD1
CASSPRTGEPRETQYF
TGCGCCAGCAGCCCTCGGACAGGGGAACCGAGGGAGACCCAGTACTTC
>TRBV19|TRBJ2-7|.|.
CASGSGTSSYEQYF
TGTGCCAGTGGCTCCGGGACGAGCTCCTACGAGCAGTACTTC
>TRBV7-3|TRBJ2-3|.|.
CASSPGLQTDTQYF
TGTGCCAGCAGCCCCGGACTCCAAACAGATACGCAGTATTTT
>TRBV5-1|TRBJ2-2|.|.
CASSTGSTGELFF
TGCGCCAGCAGCACAGGGAGTACCGGGGAGCTGTTTTTT
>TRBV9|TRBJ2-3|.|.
CASSTRESGRQRTDTQYF
TGTGCCAGCAGCACGAGAGAATCCGGGCGGCAACGCACAGATACGCAGTATTTT
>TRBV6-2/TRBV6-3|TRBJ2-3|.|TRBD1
CASSGGQVTDTQYF
TGTGCCAGCAGCGGGGGACAGGTCACAGATACGCAGTATTTT
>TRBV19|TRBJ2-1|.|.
CASSTRADSYNEQFF
TGTGCCAGTAGCACCCGGGCCGACTCCTACAATGAGCAGTTCTTC
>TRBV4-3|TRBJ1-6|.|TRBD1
CASSQDWTGGGSPLHF
TGCGCCAGCAGCCAAGATTGGACAGGCGGCGGTTCACCCCTCCACTTT
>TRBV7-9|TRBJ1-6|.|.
CASRSEGVDNSPLHF
TGTGCCAGCAGGTCGGAAGGGGTTGACAATTCACCCCTCCACTTT
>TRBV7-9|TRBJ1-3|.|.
CASASQHSGNTIYF
TGTGCCAGCGCCTCGCAGCACTCTGGAAACACCATATATTTT
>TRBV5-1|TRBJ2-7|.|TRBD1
CASSFRDSTYEQYF
TGCGCCAGCAGTTTCCGGGACAGCACCTACGAGCAGTACTTC
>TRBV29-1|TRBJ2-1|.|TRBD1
CSVEDWDRGINEQFF
TGCAGCGTTGAAGACTGGGACAGGGGGATCAATGAGCAGTTCTTC
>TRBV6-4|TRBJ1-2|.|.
CASSSDMGYGYTF
TGTGCCAGCAGTAGTGACATGGGCTATGGCTACACCTTC
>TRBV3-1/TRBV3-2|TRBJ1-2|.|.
CASSLGQNYGYTF
TGTGCCAGCAGCCTAGGGCAGAACTATGGCTACACCTTC
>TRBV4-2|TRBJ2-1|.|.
CASSQPGTRENEQFF
TGTGCCAGCAGCCAACCCGGGACAAGGGAGAATGAGCAGTTCTTC